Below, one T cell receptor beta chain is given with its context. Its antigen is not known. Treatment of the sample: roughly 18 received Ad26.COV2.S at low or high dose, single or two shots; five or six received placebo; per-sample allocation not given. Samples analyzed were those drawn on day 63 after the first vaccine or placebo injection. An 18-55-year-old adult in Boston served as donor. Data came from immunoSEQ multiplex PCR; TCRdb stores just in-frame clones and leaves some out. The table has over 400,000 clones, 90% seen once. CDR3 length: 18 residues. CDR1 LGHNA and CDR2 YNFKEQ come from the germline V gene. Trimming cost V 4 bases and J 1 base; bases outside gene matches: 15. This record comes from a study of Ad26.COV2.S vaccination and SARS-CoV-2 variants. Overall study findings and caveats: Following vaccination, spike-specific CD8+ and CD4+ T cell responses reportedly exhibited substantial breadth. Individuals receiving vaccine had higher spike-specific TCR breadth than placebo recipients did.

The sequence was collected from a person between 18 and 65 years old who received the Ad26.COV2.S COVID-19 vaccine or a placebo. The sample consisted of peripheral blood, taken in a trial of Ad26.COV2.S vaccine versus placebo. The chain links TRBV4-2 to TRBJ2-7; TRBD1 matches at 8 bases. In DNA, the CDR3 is TGTGCCAGCAGCCCCCTACATAACTCGCGGACAGGGTCCTACGAGCAGTACTTC. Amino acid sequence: CASSPLHNSRTGSYEQYF.